The TCR beta chain under discussion was sequenced for a study of beta chain features in type 1 diabetes (dated by TCRdb to 2017 to 2018). Context from the whole study: Mean age, gender distribution, total cell number and subset yield did not differ between patients and healthy donors. A total of roughly 100 million sorted cells were examined across all samples, and RNA yield correlated strongly with the number of cells per subset. Regulatory and stem cell-like memory subsets were isolated from only 8 patients and roughly 8 healthy donors, whereas naive and central memory subsets came from all 30 or so donors. In the study, TCRB repertoires of sorted circulating CD4+ T cell subsets from recently diagnosed type 1 diabetes patients were compared with those of matched healthy donors.

The High Capacity cDNA Reverse Transcription Kit was used to reverse transcribe all of the isolated RNA, meaning that expressed TCRB transcripts were what got sequenced. Deep immunoSEQ sequencing was applied to naive, central memory and regulatory T cell samples, giving an average of roughly 3.3 million total reads per sample. Sorted cells were lysed in RLT buffer and RNA was extracted with DNase-treated RNeasy Micro or Mini kits, depending on cell number. To prevent cross-contamination, every cell subset was processed on its own, while patient and healthy donor samples were processed together. Using the immunoSEQ multiplex PCR, TCRB sequences were amplified from cDNA into 87-bp fragments spanning the CDR3 region. The amplicons were sequenced using the Illumina HiSeq platform. The published analysis was carried out like this. Synthetic template baselines were used to correct PCR bias computationally, reads within Hamming distance 2 were collapsed, and singletons that could not be merged were discarded. Reads were aligned to IMGT to assign V, D and J genes, CDR3 length, and insertions or deletions at six rearrangement sites. Within each subset, clonotype counts were normalized to the number of sorted cells before true diversity and Gini coefficients were calculated with the tcR R package. Repertoire sharing was quantified using the overlap coefficient calculated on TCRB nucleotide sequences. Out-of-frame TCRB sequences from naive cells were analyzed to stand in for the pre-selection repertoire. As stored in TCRdb, this immuneACCESS dataset retains in-frame rearrangements with V and J assigned. A fraction of the clones does not appear; measured against another copy, unresolved V genes explain less than half of the discrepancy, and the remainder lacks a known reason. V and J calls and clone size are given by that table; D and trimming were obtained from the DNA. This sample gives fewer than 350,000 clones in total; 14% to 15% of them show up just once. The top ten constitute around 0.015% of the sample.

General conclusions and limits of the study: HLA sub-analyses involved small numbers of individuals, so any influence of HLA type on TCRB rearrangement remained unresolved. Fewer insertions and more nucleotide deletions at VDJ recombination sites were observed in patients with type 1 diabetes, implying thymic rearrangement abnormalities. Naive, central memory and regulatory TCRB repertoires appeared more similar among patients than among healthy donors. Shorter templates might be favored by PCR, yet because patient and control samples were amplified and corrected together, any such skew would affect both groups equally. Type 1 diabetes patients showed a moderate but significant shortening of TCRB CDR3 length in all four CD4+ subsets. Because cDNA was sequenced instead of genomic DNA, activated cells with high expression could be over-represented, although the groups did not differ in activation or CD3 levels.

From each donor, a single peripheral blood sample of approximately 120 mL on average was drawn into heparinised tubes. Using a panel that included CD45RO, CCR7, CD25, CD127, CD95 and CD27, naive, central memory, regulatory and stem cell-like memory CD4+ T cells were sorted on a BD FACSAria II. Purity was above 95% for every sorted population. PBMCs were separated immediately by Lymphoprep density gradient centrifugation and were stained directly, without being cultured. To minimize batch effects, samples were stained and sorted in pairs, one healthy donor with one patient per experiment. Regarding this clone: It has no known antigen specificity. Base qualities are missing; no much larger clone stands one base away.

This receptor was taken from a man between 18 and 35 years old with type 1 diabetes. The material sequenced was naive CD4+ T cells from blood. The sample's cell subset or site label, decoded: true naive CD4+ T cells.

The nucleotides read TGTGCCAGTAGTATAGATCTGAGGGAGGGGACCTACGAGCAGTACTTC. It encodes CASSIDLREGTYEQYF. The chain employs TRBV19 and TRBJ2-7, with 7 bases aligning to TRBD2. The junction shows trimming of 0 bases on V and 2 bases on J, and the gene matches do not reach 7 bases of it. CDR3 length: 16 amino acids, cysteine to phenylalanine. Only the CDR3 region is kept as DNA, spanning 48 bases read in frame from base 1. CDR1 and CDR2 are read off the germline V gene (reference sequence) as LNHDA and SQIVND. With the portions outside the CDR3 filled from the reference TRBV19 and TRBJ2-7 genes, the complete variable region becomes DGGITQSPKYLFRKEGQNVTLSCEQNLNHDAMYWYRQDPGQGLRLIYYSQIVNDFQKGDIAEGYSVSREKKESFPLTVTSAQKNPTAFYLCASSIDLREGTYEQYFGPGTRLTVT.